What follows describes a single T cell receptor (beta chain). Its antigen is currently unknown. The data derive from a study of T-cell reconstitution after alpha-beta-depleted transplantation in children. Broader study findings: One year after transplant, T-cell counts and diversity came mostly from newly produced T cells. Two months or so post-transplant, alpha-beta T cells reportedly derived from several hundred expanded graft clones. Some patients' high day-60 TCRbeta diversity was attributed to recipient cells surviving conditioning.

Trimming cost V 5 bases and J 3 bases; bases outside gene matches: 4. CDR1 is MGHRA and CDR2 is YSYEKL in the germline V gene. The CDR3 has 14 residues. It was with unique molecular identifiers that the TCRbeta library was prepared. TCRdb re-called the PCR reads with MiXCR, one entry per CDR3 protein. This table has about 900,000 distinct CDR3 sequences, around 30% appearing once. The material sequenced was PBMCs, mostly from graft donor cells, taken 360 days after TCRalphabeta/CD19-depleted stem cell transplant. This TCR derives from a boy younger than two who had a stem cell transplant for SCID, so the T cells may come from the graft donor. The chain has TRBV4-1 and TRBJ1-1; 9 positions agree with TRBD1. The CDR3 DNA follows: TGCGCCAGCAGCTATAGGGACAGGGACACTGAAGCTTTCTTT. Residues: CASSYRDRDTEAFF.